This T cell receptor beta chain stems from a study of blood T cells in healthy people across ages. Individuals who donated were healthy Caucasians from Russia aged 6 to 90. Primers used in a second PCR of roughly 7 to 12 cycles were a sample-barcoded 5' primer and a J-beta primer mix. Using its own MiXCR run on the 5' RACE reads, TCRdb lists one record per CDR3 protein. The sample yields over a million distinct CDR3 sequences, 20% to 25% seen once. Per germline, CDR1 DFQATT and CDR2 SNEGSKA (reference sequence). CDR3 length: 13 residues. The data were also submitted as part of a second study, on T cells of mothers and their children.

The clonotype was recovered from a girl aged 2 to 9 in good health. Source material: blood. The rearrangement uses TRBV20-1 and TRBJ2-5; TRBD2 aligns across 13 bases. Gene TRBJ2-1 matches the end of the DNA better, so the J call may be wrong. In DNA, the CDR3 is TGCAGTGCTCGGACTAGCGGGAGCTGGGAGCAGTTCTTC. Translated: CSARTSGSWEQFF.